The rows below give T cell receptor beta chains drawn from one sample of a study of blood T cell repertoires in COVID-19. The protocol was immunoSEQ multiplex PCR, while the TCRdb copy is restricted to in-frame clones and leaves out a portion. The sample carries 100,000 to 150,000 clones, 75% to 90% recorded once. Sequenced input: peripheral blood. These receptors originate from a man aged 45-60 years with active or convalescent COVID-19. Each CDR3 is given with its conserved first and last residue. The order of the fields is D gene, J gene, clone size, V gene, CDR3 protein, CDR3 DNA. A D gene is named only where the DNA matches it firmly. The size of a clone is reported for some rows only, either as once, few or many, or as a class for expanded clones.

- | TRBJ1-1 | - | TRBV5-8 | CASSLGEAYTEAFF | TGTGCCAGCAGCCTGGGGGAGGCGTACACTGAAGCTTTCTTT
TRBD1 | TRBJ1-1 | few | TRBV6-2/TRBV6-3 | CASSYVPGTGKSSTEAFF | TGTGCCAGCAGTTACGTCCCCGGGACAGGCAAAAGCAGCACTGAAGCTTTCTTT
TRBD2 | TRBJ2-1 | - | TRBV5-1 | CASSGRSGVSYNEQFF | TGCGCCAGCAGCGGTAGAAGCGGGGTTTCCTACAATGAGCAGTTCTTC
TRBD1 | TRBJ1-1 | - | TRBV7-9 | CASNDRERRLNTEAFF | TGTGCCAGCAACGACAGGGAGCGACGTCTGAACACTGAAGCTTTCTTT
TRBD2 | TRBJ2-7 | few | TRBV10-1 | CARGYRRRGGYEQYF | TGCGCCAGAGGATATAGGCGCCGGGGGGGCTACGAGCAGTACTTC
- | TRBJ1-1 | - | TRBV20-1 | CSWGGVTEAFF | TGCAGTTGGGGGGGAGTGACTGAAGCTTTCTTT
TRBD2 | TRBJ2-7 | - | TRBV5-1 | CASSPGGANFPHEQYF | TGCGCCAGCAGCCCCGGGGGGGCCAACTTCCCCCACGAGCAGTACTTC
TRBD1 | TRBJ2-3 | - | TRBV2 | CASSTDRGASDTQYF | TGTGCCAGCAGTACAGACAGGGGCGCATCAGATACGCAGTATTTT
- | TRBJ2-5 | - | TRBV20-1 | CSASVRETQYF | TGCAGTGCTAGTGTGCGGGAGACCCAGTACTTC
TRBD1 | TRBJ1-1 | - | TRBV19 | CASSIEGDRRGTEAFF | TGTGCCAGTAGTATAGAAGGGGACAGGAGGGGGACTGAAGCTTTCTTT
TRBD1 | TRBJ1-4 | - | TRBV14 | CASSQEIRGPLFF | TGTGCCAGCAGCCAAGAAATCAGGGGGCCTCTGTTTTTT
TRBD1 | TRBJ1-5 | once | TRBV10-2 | CASSVGQGSNQPQHF | TGCGCCAGCAGTGTGGGACAGGGCAGCAATCAGCCCCAGCATTTT
TRBD1 | TRBJ1-4 | - | TRBV19 | CASSRGTGTTNEKLFF | TGTGCCAGTAGTCGCGGGACAGGAACAACTAATGAAAAACTGTTTTTT
- | TRBJ2-7 | - | TRBV5-5 | CASSSRAGFSYEQYF | TGTGCCAGCAGCTCTCGGGCAGGGTTTTCCTACGAGCAGTACTTC
TRBD2 | TRBJ2-2 | - | TRBV5-6 | CASSFRTSGPNTGELFF | TGTGCCAGCAGCTTCAGGACTAGCGGCCCGAACACCGGGGAGCTGTTTTTT
- | TRBJ2-7 | - | TRBV18 | CASSPLDRHEQYF | TGTGCCAGCTCACCTCTCGACAGGCACGAGCAGTACTTC
- | TRBJ2-2 | once | TRBV19 | CASTYRSGVTTGELFF | TGTGCCAGTACCTATCGTTCGGGGGTCACCACCGGGGAGCTGTTTTTT
- | TRBJ1-5 | - | TRBV30 | CAWSRFVSGGNQPQHF | TGTGCCTGGAGTAGGTTCGTTAGCGGGGGCAATCAGCCCCAGCATTTT
- | TRBJ2-5 | - | TRBV2 | CASSALVASPETQYF | TGTGCCAGCAGTGCTTTGGTAGCCTCCCCGGAGACCCAGTACTTC
TRBD1 | TRBJ1-3 | - | TRBV27 | CASSPTGAPSGNTIYF | TGTGCCAGCAGCCCGACAGGGGCCCCCTCTGGAAACACCATATATTTT
- | TRBJ1-5 | - | TRBV15 | CATSRDLAGNQPQHF | TGTGCCACCAGCAGAGATCTAGCAGGCAATCAGCCCCAGCATTTT
- | TRBJ1-1 | once | TRBV12-5 | CASGLSGEMARLAFF | TGTGCTAGTGGTTTGTCAGGGGAGATGGCCCGGTTAGCTTTCTTT
- | TRBJ2-1 | - | TRBV5-8 | CASSSIAADYNEQFF | TGTGCCAGCAGCTCGATTGCGGCGGACTACAATGAGCAGTTCTTC
TRBD2 | TRBJ2-7 | - | TRBV27 | CASSLVAGGGYEQYF | TGTGCCAGCAGTTTAGTAGCGGGAGGGGGCTACGAGCAGTACTTC
TRBD1 | TRBJ1-5 | - | TRBV6-8 | CASRRQTGHQPQHF | TGTGCCAGCAGACGCCAGACAGGGCATCAGCCCCAGCATTTT
- | TRBJ2-3 | - | TRBV2 | CATSGTGFGRAPDTQYF | TGTGCCACCTCCGGGACAGGGTTCGGGAGGGCCCCAGATACGCAGTATTTT
- | TRBJ1-1 | - | TRBV11-2 | CASSFGVPTEAFF | TGTGCCAGCAGCTTCGGGGTGCCAACTGAAGCTTTCTTT
TRBD1 | TRBJ2-7 | - | TRBV5-1 | CASSGKDRLPYEQYF | TGCGCCAGCAGCGGAAAGGACAGGCTACCCTACGAGCAGTACTTC